Below, 10 T cell receptor beta chains from the same sample are listed, as sequenced in a study of blood T cell repertoires in COVID-19. The method was immunoSEQ multiplex PCR; TCRdb's version includes in-frame clones alone and lacks a portion of them. In the table there are roughly 250,000 clones, approximately 85% of which are singletons. The specimen sequenced was peripheral blood. All receptors come from a man aged 40-49 years with acute or convalescent COVID-19.

The V gene is TRBV4-3, the J gene TRBJ2-1; D is uncertain. Germline V gene lookup returns CDR1 LGHNA and CDR2 YSLEER. V lost 3 bases and J lost 1, with 13 bases in between. This CDR3 spans 16 amino acids. The CDR3 DNA is TGCGCCAGCAGCCAGAGAGGATCCGGTTCCTACAATGAGCAGTTCTTC. Amino acid sequence: CASSQRGSGSYNEQFF.

V is TRBV5-4 and J is TRBJ1-3; perhaps TRBD1 as D (6 bases). Trimming cost V 5 bases and J 1 base, with 10 bases left between them. Germline V gene lookup returns CDR1 SGHNT and CDR2 YYREEE (reference sequence). The CDR3 length is 14 residues. The CDR3 nucleotides read TGTGCCAGCAGTACACAGGGATCTGGAAACACCATATATTTT. The encoded protein is CASSTQGSGNTIYF.

The chain has TRBV12-2 and TRBJ1-1. TRBV12-2 is a pseudogene locus. This CDR3 spans 17 amino acids. Here the CDR3 DNA reads TGTGCAAGTCGCTTAGGGATTGGGAGGCAGAAAGAGGATGAAGCTTTCTTT. Its translation: CASRLGIGRQKEDEAFF.

The gene calls are TRBV27 and TRBJ1-2; 7 bases map to TRBD1. Trimming at V came to 5 bases and at J to 12 bases, leaving 15 bases not matched to a gene. The CDR3 runs 14 residues. Germline CDR1 MNHEY, CDR2 SMNVEV (reference sequence). In DNA, the CDR3 is TGTGCCAGCAGTCCAAACCGGGACAGTATCATTCACACCTTC. It encodes CASSPNRDSIIHTF.

The chain is built from TRBV6-5 and TRBJ1-2, with D perhaps matching TRBD1 (5 bases). The length of the CDR3 is 16 residues. The germline gives CDR1 MNHEY, CDR2 SVGAGI. Trimming stripped 2 bases from V and 4 bases from J, with 17 bases between. This CDR3 reads CASSYSLDRGPYGYTF. CDR3 nucleotides: TGTGCCAGCAGTTACAGCCTCGACAGAGGCCCCTATGGCTACACCTTC.

In regard to this clone: This may be a read error: a much more frequent sequence differs by one nucleotide. The V gene is TRBV7-8, the J gene TRBJ2-7; D is unresolved. Trimming removed 2 bases at V and 3 bases at J, with 2 bases between. The germline gives CDR1 SGHVS, CDR2 FQNEAQ. The CDR3 has 11 amino acids. CDR3 region: CASSLLYEQYF. The CDR3, as DNA: TGTGCCAGCAGCTTACTCTACGAGCAGTACTTC.

The CDR3 bases are TGTGCCAGCAGCCAACTAATACTACGCAAATCCTACAATGAGCAGTTCTTC. Translated: CASSQLILRKSYNEQFF. V and J are TRBV14 and TRBJ2-1; no firm D call. The germline gives CDR1 SGHDN, CDR2 FVKESK. V was trimmed by 2 bases and J by 1 base, leaving 15 bases between them. CDR3 length equals 17 residues.

The V call is TRBV5-4, the J call TRBJ2-5, with TRBD2 matching 9 bases. V trimming: 0 bases; J trimming: 7 bases; junction bases outside the gene matches: 7. The CDR3 consists of 15 residues. Germline loops: CDR1 SGHNT, CDR2 YYREEE (reference sequence). In nucleotides, the CDR3 is TGTGCCAGCAGCTTGGGCGGGGGGGTCTTCGGGACCCAGTACTTC. This gives the protein CASSLGGGVFGTQYF.

This clone has a single count. The chain uses TRBV29-1 and TRBJ1-1; no definite D call. This CDR3 comprises 12 residues. V shed 4 bases and J shed 3 bases, with 9 bases lying between them. The germline gives CDR1 SQVTM, CDR2 ANQGSEA. CDR3 loop: CSVALGYTEAFF. For the CDR3, the DNA is TGCAGCGTTGCCCTCGGGTACACTGAAGCTTTCTTT.

This sequence joins TRBV9 and TRBJ2-5; tentative D call: TRBD2 (5 bases). The V gene lost 0 bases and the J gene lost 3 bases, with 15 bases spanning the gap. The CDR3 runs to 16 residues. Germline lookup yields CDR1 SGDLS and CDR2 YYNGEE. This CDR3 reads CASSVVGFAGEETQYF. CDR3 DNA sequence: TGTGCCAGCAGCGTAGTTGGGTTCGCGGGTGAAGAGACCCAGTACTTC.